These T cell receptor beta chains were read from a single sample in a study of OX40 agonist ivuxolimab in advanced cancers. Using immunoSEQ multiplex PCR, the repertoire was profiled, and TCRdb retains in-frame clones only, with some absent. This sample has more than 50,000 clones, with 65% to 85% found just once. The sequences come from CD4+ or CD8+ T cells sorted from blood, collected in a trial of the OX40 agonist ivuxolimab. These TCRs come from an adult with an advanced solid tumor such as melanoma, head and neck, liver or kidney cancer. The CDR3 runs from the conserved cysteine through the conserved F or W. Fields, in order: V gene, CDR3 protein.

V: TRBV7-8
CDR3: CASSHTTGTNSPLHF

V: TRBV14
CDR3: CASSPLPGTGKGEDTQYF

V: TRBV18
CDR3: CASSPREFTEAFF

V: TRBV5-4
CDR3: CASSFSTDTQYF

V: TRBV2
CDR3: CASSDGKTSSGNTIYF

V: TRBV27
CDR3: CASYSGRSPTGELFF

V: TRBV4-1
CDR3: CASATSLLNQPQHF

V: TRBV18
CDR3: CASSPGLLVSYEQYF

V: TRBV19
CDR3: CASSYRQNTEAFF

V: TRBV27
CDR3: CASTSSYNSPLHF

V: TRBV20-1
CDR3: CSASRAASYTF

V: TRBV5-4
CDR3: CASSFGSYGYTF

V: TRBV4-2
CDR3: CASSQNPRGSGNTIYF

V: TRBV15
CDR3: CATSRGGAGDHEQFF

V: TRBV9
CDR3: CASSVELAGGSFNNEQFF

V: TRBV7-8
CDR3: CASSLGQGGEQYF

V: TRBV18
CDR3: CASSPTSGRYNEQFF

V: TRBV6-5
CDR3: CASSEIPGKQPQHF

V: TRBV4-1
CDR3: CASSQDEGLSSGYTF

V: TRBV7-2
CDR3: CASSLGPGQETQYF

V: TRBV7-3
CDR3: CASSLSRSGKGTGELFF

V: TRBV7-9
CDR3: CASSYRLVQAEQYF

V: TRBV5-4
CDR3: CASSLFGVQETQYF